The 4 T cell receptor beta chains given below trace back to one sample, sequenced in a study of circulating and synovial CD4+ cells in juvenile arthritis. Measured with immunoSEQ multiplex PCR; TCRdb has only the in-frame clones, and not every one. The table includes about 32,000 clones, 90% to 95% detected once. Sequencing was carried out using CD4+ T cells from blood. The receptors here all came from a human donor with juvenile idiopathic arthritis.

The V and J genes are TRBV6-6 and TRBJ2-7, with D tentatively TRBD1 (5 bases). V dropped 6 bases and J dropped 4 bases, with 19 bases sitting between them. The CDR3 is 15 residues long. CDR1 MNHNY and CDR2 SVGAGI come from the germline V gene (reference sequence). The CDR3 DNA follows: TGTGCCAGCAGATCTACGGACATTCTCCTTTACGAGCAGTACTTC. Protein sequence: CASRSTDILLYEQYF.

The V gene is TRBV16, the J gene TRBJ2-7; D unresolved. Germline V gives CDR1 KGHSY, CDR2 FQNENV. The germline V and J ends were trimmed by 4 bases and 5 bases, with 12 bases remaining between them. The CDR3 is made up of 13 amino acids. The DNA of the CDR3 is TGTGCCAGCAGCCTACCCTGGGCCCACGAGCAGTACTTC. Its protein is CASSLPWAHEQYF.

The rearrangement joins TRBV6-1 to TRBJ1-2, with D maybe TRBD1 (6 bases). V lost 1 base, J lost 6 bases, and 12 bases lay in between. The CDR3 has 14 residues. Germline V CDR1 and CDR2: MNHNS, SASEGT. The CDR3 here is CASSEVLGADGYTF. In DNA, the CDR3 is TGTGCCAGCAGTGAAGTCCTGGGGGCTGATGGCTACACCTTC.

This clone was observed once. The chain employs TRBV18 and TRBJ1-2; 9 bases are shared with TRBD1. Trimming took 3 bases from V and 5 from J; bases not matched to a gene: 4. CDR1 is KGHSH and CDR2 is LQKENI in the germline V gene. The CDR3 length is 14 residues. In nucleotides, the CDR3 is TGTGCCAGCTCACCGCCTGGGACAGGGTATGGCTACACCTTC. Its protein product is CASSPPGTGYGYTF.